This is a list of T cell receptor beta chains from one sample in a study of cytomegalovirus exposure and HLA in healthy donors. Clones were sequenced by immunoSEQ multiplex PCR, and TCRdb holds only the in-frame ones, with some missing. Among some 100,000 clones listed, 74% were seen once. The specimen sequenced was PBMCs. The receptors were gathered from a human donor in good health. The conserved cysteine and the conserved F or W are not part of the CDR3 here. D genes are given only for firm matches.

D | J | V | CDR3
TRBD2 | TRBJ2-1 | TRBV28 | ASSLPGTSGRARLF
- | TRBJ1-6 | TRBV6-1 | ASSEMLQVNSPLH
- | TRBJ2-1 | TRBV20-1 | SASKNNEQF
- | TRBJ2-2 | TRBV29-1 | SAKNTGELF
- | TRBJ1-4 | TRBV5-6 | ASSLGPGMGEKLF
TRBD2 | TRBJ2-3 | TRBV7-3 | ASSLASGVTDTQY
TRBD2 | TRBJ2-1 | TRBV5-1 | ASSLGGGSRDEQF
TRBD1 | TRBJ1-6 | TRBV19 | ASGTGGYNSPLH
- | TRBJ2-5 | TRBV5-6 | ASSLGGGLQETQY
- | TRBJ1-2 | TRBV30 | AWKAPSAGGYT
TRBD1 | TRBJ1-4 | TRBV5-8 | ASTNRGGRGGEKLF
- | TRBJ1-6 | TRBV30 | AWVAGWDSPLH
- | TRBJ1-2 | TRBV29-1 | SVDSPAGVDYGYT
TRBD1 | TRBJ1-5 | TRBV6-1 | ASRETGGHLPQH
TRBD1 | TRBJ2-7 | TRBV18 | ASSPSTGAYEQY
- | TRBJ1-2 | TRBV29-1 | SVAAGSFGNYGYT
- | TRBJ1-2 | TRBV19 | ASNRWGQFNYGYT
- | TRBJ2-3 | TRBV2 | ASTLARKPPDTQY
- | TRBJ1-5 | TRBV6-1 | ASSDRSNQPQH
- | TRBJ1-1 | TRBV28 | ASSLFSGLDTEAF
- | TRBJ1-2 | TRBV7-9 | ASSLVQGNGYT
TRBD2 | TRBJ2-2 | TRBV7-9 | ASSLVGLANGGELF
- | TRBJ1-1 | TRBV6-6 | ASEQGMSETEAF
- | TRBJ1-3 | TRBV15 | ATSRVTKGNTIY
TRBD1 | TRBJ2-7 | TRBV5-1 | ASSRPGQGSLEQY
- | TRBJ2-7 | TRBV29-1 | SVAEGRSSYEQY
- | TRBJ2-6 | TRBV5-4 | ASSLPGKTGANVLT
TRBD1 | TRBJ1-2 | TRBV2 | ASSVRDRGYGYT
TRBD2 | TRBJ2-3 | TRBV4-3 | ASSQVSAGDPTDTQY
TRBD1 | TRBJ1-1 | TRBV28 | ASRAGTGSRVTEAF
- | TRBJ2-7 | TRBV5-4 | ASSPKATATYEQY
- | TRBJ1-1 | TRBV4-2 | ASSQGDRPPGTEAF
- | TRBJ1-1 | TRBV28 | ASSLFSTEAF
TRBD2 | TRBJ2-7 | TRBV4-1 | ASSQGLVSDEQY
TRBD1 | TRBJ1-4 | TRBV28 | ASSSGTGKKLF
- | TRBJ1-6 | TRBV13 | ASQDKDNSPLH
TRBD2 | TRBJ2-2 | TRBV14 | ASSQLSGGGTGELF
TRBD2 | TRBJ2-3 | TRBV12-5 | ASAPGGRTDTQY
- | TRBJ1-2 | TRBV11-2 | ASSRLGVWPYGYT
- | TRBJ2-7 | TRBV4-3 | ASSQGIGGSYEQY
TRBD1 | TRBJ1-4 | TRBV7-2 | ASSSGQGNEKLF
- | TRBJ2-5 | TRBV30 | AWSVGQRETQY
TRBD1 | TRBJ1-5 | TRBV28 | ASSAPGQFNQPQH
- | TRBJ2-7 | TRBV10-3 | AISESLAAYEQY
- | TRBJ1-1 | TRBV9 | ASSVAPGSTEAF
- | TRBJ2-2 | TRBV9 | ASSTGDLNTGELF
TRBD1 | TRBJ2-1 | TRBV29-1 | SGTGGEFRSYNEQF
TRBD1 | TRBJ2-7 | TRBV6-6 | ASSYRDRGVYEQY
- | TRBJ2-7 | TRBV20-1 | SARNRYEQY
- | TRBJ1-1 | TRBV20-1 | SARKTGEAF